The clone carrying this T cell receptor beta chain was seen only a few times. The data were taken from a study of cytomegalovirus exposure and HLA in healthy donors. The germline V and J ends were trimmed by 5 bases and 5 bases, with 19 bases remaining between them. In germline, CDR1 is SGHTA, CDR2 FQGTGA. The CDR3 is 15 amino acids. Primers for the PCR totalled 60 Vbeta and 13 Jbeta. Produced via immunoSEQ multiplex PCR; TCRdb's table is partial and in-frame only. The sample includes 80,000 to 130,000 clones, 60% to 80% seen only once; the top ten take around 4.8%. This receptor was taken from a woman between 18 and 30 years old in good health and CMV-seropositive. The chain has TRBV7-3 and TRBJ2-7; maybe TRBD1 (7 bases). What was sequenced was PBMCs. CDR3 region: CASSPGRQGPHEQYF. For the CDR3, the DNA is TGTGCCAGCAGCCCCGGGAGACAGGGCCCTCACGAGCAGTACTTC.